These 6 T cell receptor beta chains share one sample of origin, sequenced in a study of OX40 agonist ivuxolimab in advanced cancers. The assay was immunoSEQ multiplex PCR, and TCRdb's table has in-frame clones only and misses some. The sample holds about 82,000 clones, around nine tenths seen once. The source material was CD4+ or CD8+ T cells sorted from blood, sampled in a trial of the OX40 agonist ivuxolimab. Receptors were obtained from an adult with an advanced solid tumor such as melanoma, head and neck, liver or kidney cancer.

The chain uses TRBV28 and TRBJ2-1, with 12 bases lining up with TRBD2. From germline, CDR1 is MDHEN and CDR2 SYDVKM. V was pared by 6 bases and J by 0 bases, with 6 bases of the junction left unmatched. The CDR3 has 17 amino acids. The CDR3 here is CASSGLAGPFSYNEQFF. In nucleotides, the CDR3 is TGTGCCAGCAGCGGACTAGCGGGGCCTTTCTCCTACAATGAGCAGTTCTTC.

The genes are TRBV7-9 and TRBJ1-5; 9 nucleotides match TRBD1. The CDR3 sequence is 17 residues long. Germline V lookup: CDR1 SEHNR, CDR2 FQNEAQ (reference sequence). The V and J ends lost 3 bases and 1 base, in that order; junction bases with no gene match: 7. DNA for the CDR3: TGTGCCAGCAGCTTCGGACAGGGGATGGGAAGCAATCAGCCCCAGCATTTT. Translating gives CASSFGQGMGSNQPQHF.

The V call is TRBV7-3, the J call TRBJ2-1; D call uncertain. With 2 bases removed from V and 4 bases from J, the gap between germline ends came to 6 bases. Germline V gene lookup returns CDR1 SGHTA and CDR2 FQGTGA. The CDR3 length is 13 residues. CDR3 nucleotide sequence: TGTGCCAGCAGCTTAGTGGCTTACAATGAGCAGTTCTTC. Amino acid sequence: CASSLVAYNEQFF.

By sample fraction, this clone is medium-sized. This chain connects TRBV2 to TRBJ2-1; D is unresolved. The CDR3 has 11 amino acids. CDR1 SNHLY and CDR2 FYNNEI come from the germline V gene. Trimming took 4 bases from V and 8 from J, leaving 6 bases between them. The CDR3 DNA is TGTGCCAGCAGTGGTTTCGATGAGCAGTTCTTC. Translating it yields CASSGFDEQFF.

The V gene is TRBV7-9, the J gene TRBJ1-2; D gene uncertain. Germline V gene lookup returns CDR1 SEHNR and CDR2 FQNEAQ (reference sequence). The CDR3 is 12 residues long. V shed 6 bases and J shed 6 bases, with 11 bases lying between them. The CDR3 DNA reads TGTGCCAGCAGTCCAGGCGGGGATGGCTACACCTTC. Translating gives CASSPGGDGYTF.

A single count supports this clone. The chain employs TRBV28 and TRBJ2-7, with unresolved D. The CDR3 length is 11 residues. Per the germline V gene, CDR1 is MDHEN and CDR2 is SYDVKM. V was clipped by 7 bases and J by 3 bases, with 7 bases between them. CDR3 in DNA: TGTGCCAGCAAGTCATTCTACGAGCAGTACTTC. It codes for CASKSFYEQYF.